The rows below give T cell receptor beta chains drawn from one sample of a study of T cells in Graves' hyperthyroidism and ophthalmopathy. TCRdb fed the multiplex PCR reads into MiXCR, producing one record per CDR3 protein. The repertoire has hundreds of thousands of distinct CDR3 sequences, about a third of them found once; the top ten carry approximately 31%. The sequencing sample was made of blood. Receptor source: a woman in her forties with Graves' hyperthyroidism. Each CDR3 is given with its conserved first and last residue. The order of the fields is V gene, clone size, D gene, J gene, CDR3 protein, CDR3 DNA. D genes are given only for firm matches. Only some rows state a clone size, as once, few, many or a class for expanded clones.

V gene: TRBV7-9; clone size: NA; D gene: NA; J gene: TRBJ2-3; CDR3 protein: CASSLDGGSTDTQYF; CDR3 DNA: TGTGCCAGCAGCTTAGATGGGGGAAGCACAGATACGCAGTATTTT
V gene: TRBV2; clone size: NA; D gene: TRBD2; J gene: TRBJ2-5; CDR3 protein: CASSEVERTRRRQTQYF; CDR3 DNA: TGTGCCAGCAGTGAAGTAGAGAGGACTAGGAGGCGTCAGACCCAGTACTTC
V gene: TRBV29-1; clone size: once; D gene: NA; J gene: TRBJ2-5; CDR3 protein: CSRGEVWETQYF; CDR3 DNA: TGCAGCCGAGGCGAGGTTTGGGAGACCCAGTACTTC
V gene: TRBV14; clone size: few; D gene: NA; J gene: TRBJ1-2; CDR3 protein: CASSQGRGDKTTNYGYTF; CDR3 DNA: TGTGCCAGCAGCCAAGGCAGAGGGGACAAGACTACTAACTATGGCTACACCTTC
V gene: TRBV25-1; clone size: NA; D gene: NA; J gene: TRBJ1-5; CDR3 protein: CAWSFRGNQPQHF; CDR3 DNA: TGTGCCTGGAGTTTCCGGGGCAATCAGCCCCAGCATTTT
V gene: TRBV7-2; clone size: few; D gene: TRBD1; J gene: TRBJ1-2; CDR3 protein: CASTQGGEGANYGYTF; CDR3 DNA: TGTGCCAGCACCCAGGGGGGCGAGGGAGCTAACTATGGCTACACCTTC
V gene: TRBV6-6; clone size: many; D gene: NA; J gene: TRBJ1-1; CDR3 protein: CASSDRGERF; CDR3 DNA: TGTGCCAGCAGTGATAGAGGGGAGAGATTT
V gene: TRBV5-1; clone size: NA; D gene: NA; J gene: TRBJ2-7; CDR3 protein: CASTPGAAGRFHYEQYF; CDR3 DNA: TGCGCCAGCACCCCAGGGGCTGCCGGGCGATTTCACTACGAGCAGTACTTC
V gene: TRBV5-4; clone size: few; D gene: NA; J gene: TRBJ1-1; CDR3 protein: CASSLARTMNTEAFF; CDR3 DNA: TGTGCCAGCAGCTTGGCGCGGACTATGAACACTGAAGCTTTCTTT
V gene: TRBV5-1; clone size: NA; D gene: NA; J gene: TRBJ2-2; CDR3 protein: CASSSSIGQGELFF; CDR3 DNA: TGCGCCAGCAGCTCGTCTATCGGACAGGGGGAGCTGTTTTTT
V gene: TRBV7-2; clone size: NA; D gene: TRBD1; J gene: TRBJ1-1; CDR3 protein: CASSPTGTGGNTEAFF; CDR3 DNA: TGTGCCAGCAGTCCCACCGGGACAGGGGGCAACACTGAAGCTTTCTTT
V gene: TRBV18; clone size: few; D gene: NA; J gene: TRBJ2-5; CDR3 protein: CASSPWTVGQETQYF; CDR3 DNA: TGTGCCAGCTCACCCTGGACAGTGGGCCAAGAGACCCAGTACTTC
V gene: TRBV2; clone size: many; D gene: NA; J gene: TRBJ1-1; CDR3 protein: CASSERDPPNTEAFF; CDR3 DNA: TGTGCCAGCAGTGAACGGGACCCTCCGAACACTGAAGCTTTCTTT
V gene: TRBV24-1; clone size: NA; D gene: NA; J gene: TRBJ2-5; CDR3 protein: CATSDLHASRGTETQYF; CDR3 DNA: TGTGCCACCAGTGATTTGCATGCTTCTAGAGGGACGGAGACCCAGTACTTC
V gene: TRBV2; clone size: NA; D gene: TRBD1; J gene: TRBJ2-5; CDR3 protein: CASRGTGGRETQYF; CDR3 DNA: TGTGCCAGCAGGGGCACAGGGGGCAGAGAGACCCAGTACTTC
V gene: TRBV12-3/TRBV12-4; clone size: NA; D gene: NA; J gene: TRBJ1-4; CDR3 protein: CASSLATRGEKLFF; CDR3 DNA: TGTGCCAGCAGTTTGGCGACTCGAGGGGAAAAACTGTTTTTT
V gene: TRBV2; clone size: many; D gene: NA; J gene: TRBJ1-5; CDR3 protein: CASKTDLGPQHF; CDR3 DNA: TGTGCCAGCAAAACAGACTTGGGGCCCCAGCATTTT
V gene: TRBV2; clone size: NA; D gene: NA; J gene: TRBJ2-7; CDR3 protein: CASSEASGEQYF; CDR3 DNA: TGTGCCAGCAGTGAAGCATCGGGGGAGCAGTACTTC